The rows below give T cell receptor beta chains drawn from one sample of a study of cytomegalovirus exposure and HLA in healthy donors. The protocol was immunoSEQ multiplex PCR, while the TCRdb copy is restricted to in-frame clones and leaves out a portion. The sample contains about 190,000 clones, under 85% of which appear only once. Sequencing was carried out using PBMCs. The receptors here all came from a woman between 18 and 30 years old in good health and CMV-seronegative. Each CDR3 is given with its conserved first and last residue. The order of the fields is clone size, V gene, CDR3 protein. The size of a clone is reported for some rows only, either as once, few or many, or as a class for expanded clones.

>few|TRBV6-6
CASSYAGRLDSPLHF
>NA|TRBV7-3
CASSSTGLGTQYF
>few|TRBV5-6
CASSLGLQGADGYTF
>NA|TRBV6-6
CASSYFQAEQYF
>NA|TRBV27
CASSGTGRGSYEQYF
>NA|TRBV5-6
CASTPSDFQETQYF
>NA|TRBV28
CASSSRVAGANVLTF
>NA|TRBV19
CASSLSGAGANVLTF
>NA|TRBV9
CASSVHGTSGIPYNEQFF
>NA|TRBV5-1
CASSSPDRDVGEKLFF
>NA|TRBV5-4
CASSPGTSGASGANVLTF
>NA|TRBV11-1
CASSHRGTNYGYTF
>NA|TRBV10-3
CAISEPNGVAGDTQYF